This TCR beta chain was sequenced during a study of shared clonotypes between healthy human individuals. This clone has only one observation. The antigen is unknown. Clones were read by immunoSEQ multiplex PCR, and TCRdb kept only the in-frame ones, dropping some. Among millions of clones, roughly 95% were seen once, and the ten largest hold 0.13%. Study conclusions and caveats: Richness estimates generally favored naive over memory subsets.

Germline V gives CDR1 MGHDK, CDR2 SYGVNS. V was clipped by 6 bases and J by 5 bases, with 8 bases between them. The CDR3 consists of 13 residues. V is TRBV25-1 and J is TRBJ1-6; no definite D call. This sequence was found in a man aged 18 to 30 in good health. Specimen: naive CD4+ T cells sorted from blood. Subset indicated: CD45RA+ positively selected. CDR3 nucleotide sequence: TGTGCCAGCAGGGAGCGGAATAATTCACCCCTCCACTTT. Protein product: CASRERNNSPLHF.